This TCR beta chain was obtained from a study of blood T cells in healthy people across ages. Per-sample PBMC isolation yielded at least 6.5 million cells. This CDR3 contains 15 residues. CDR1 and CDR2 (germline): SGDLS, YYNGEE. V was trimmed by 3 bases and J by 0 bases, leaving 12 bases between them. A J-beta primer mix and a sample-barcoded 5' primer were used in a second PCR of roughly 6 to 12 cycles. TCRdb used MiXCR to reprocess the 5' RACE reads, holding one entry per CDR3 protein. The data hold about 1,600,000 distinct CDR3 sequences, with around 42% observed a single time. A few counts support this clonotype.

This TCR came from a young woman in good health. The V call is TRBV9, the J call TRBJ1-2; D remains unclear. The sample taken for sequencing was blood. CDR3 nucleotide sequence: TGTGCCAGCAGCGGCTTTCGGCGAGCTAACTATGGCTACACCTTC. Translation: CASSGFRRANYGYTF.